This passage covers 10 T cell receptor beta chains from one sample sequenced in a study of early T cells in non-severe SARS-CoV-2 infection. TCRdb reprocessed the 5' RACE reads via MiXCR and lists one record per CDR3 protein. The sample comprises about 83,000 distinct CDR3 sequences, over 9% of which are singletons, and around 7% rests with the top ten. The specimen was whole blood. Receptors originate from an adult who was a healthcare worker with PCR-confirmed SARS-CoV-2 infection or an uninfected control (not recorded which).

V usage is TRBV7-6 and J usage is TRBJ2-2; 8 bases fit TRBD2. V trimming: 4 bases; J trimming: 7 bases; junction bases outside the gene matches: 5. CDR3 length: 14 amino acids. From germline, CDR1 is SGHVS and CDR2 FNYEAQ. Written as DNA, the CDR3 is TGTGCCAGCAGCTCATTAGCGGGATTCGGGGAGCTGTTTTTT. This sequence encodes CASSSLAGFGELFF.

The chain uses TRBV12-3 or TRBV12-4 and TRBJ2-7; D perhaps matches TRBD1 (5 bases). Trimming took 4 bases from V and 6 from J, leaving 10 bases between them. The CDR3 is 12 residues long. CDR3: CASSSGFGEQYF. The CDR3 nucleotides are TGTGCCAGCAGTTCAGGGTTCGGCGAGCAGTACTTC.

This clonotype has a handful of counts. The chain joins TRBV12-3 or TRBV12-4 to TRBJ2-5, with unresolved D. This CDR3 is 12 amino acids long. The germline V and J ends were trimmed by 6 bases and 5 bases, with 10 bases remaining between them. CDR3 in DNA: TGTGCCAGCAGCCCCACCAGGGAGACCCAGTACTTC. Amino acids: CASSPTRETQYF.

The chain employs TRBV11-2 and TRBJ2-5; D remains ambiguous. Germline V CDR1 and CDR2: SGHAT, FQNNGV. CDR3 length: 12 amino acids. V was pared by 3 bases and J by 5 bases, with 7 bases between. The CDR3 spells CASSFGRETQYF. The CDR3 nucleotides read TGTGCCAGCAGCTTCGGCCGCGAGACCCAGTACTTC.

This clonotype turned up a few times. The genes are TRBV7-9 and TRBJ1-5; TRBD1 is a possible D gene (6 bases). Trimming took off 2 bases at V and 6 bases at J, with 14 bases between the two ends. The CDR3 runs 15 residues. Germline assignment: CDR1 SEHNR and CDR2 FQNEAQ (reference sequence). DNA for the CDR3: TGTGCCAGCAGCTTAACTGGGGGGGCTGTTCAGCCCCAGCATTTT. Its translation: CASSLTGGAVQPQHF.

V is TRBV9 and J is TRBJ2-7; 9 bases align to TRBD2. V shed 5 bases, J shed 6 bases, and the junction held 12 bases outside the gene matches. Germline CDR1 and CDR2: SGDLS and YYNGEE. The CDR3 has 15 amino acids. The DNA of the CDR3 is TGTGCCAGCAGTATATCTAGCGGGGAGGAGGGCGAGCAGTACTTC. This translates into CASSISSGEEGEQYF.

This clonotype has a handful of counts. The chain uses TRBV19 and TRBJ2-5; 8 bases align to TRBD1. Per the germline V gene, CDR1 is LNHDA and CDR2 is SQIVND (reference sequence). Trimming took 8 bases from V and 5 from J; bases not matched to a gene: 10. The CDR3 spans 14 residues. CDR3 DNA sequence: TGTGCCAGTGGCCCGACAGGGGTGAGGGAGACCCAGTACTTC. Protein: CASGPTGVRETQYF.

This clonotype was seen a handful of times. V usage is TRBV6-1 and J usage is TRBJ2-2; D might be TRBD1 (6 bases). V lost 4 bases and J 4 bases, leaving 13 bases between the germline ends. This CDR3 is 15 amino acids long. Looked up from germline, CDR1 is MNHNS and CDR2 is SASEGT. The CDR3 sequence: CASSVFRTATGELFF. The DNA for the CDR3 is TGTGCCAGCAGTGTCTTTAGGACAGCCACCGGGGAGCTGTTTTTT.

This clonotype has just a few counts. The genes are TRBV20-1 and TRBJ2-7, with 10 positions matching TRBD2. Per the germline V gene, CDR1 is DFQATT and CDR2 is SNEGSKA (reference sequence). The length of the CDR3 is 14 residues. V was pared by 1 base and J by 5 bases, with 5 bases of the junction left unmatched. This chain's CDR3 is CSARAGLANNEQYF. In DNA, the CDR3 is TGCAGTGCTAGAGCGGGACTAGCGAACAACGAGCAGTACTTC.

This clonotype came up many times. The chain combines TRBV11-2 with TRBJ2-1; TRBD2 is a possible D gene (7 bases). Germline V lookup: CDR1 SGHAT, CDR2 FQNNGV. This CDR3 contains 14 residues. Trimming pared 5 bases from V and 7 bases from J, leaving 15 bases between. The CDR3 sequence is CASSPGGPRNEQFF. The CDR3, as DNA: TGTGCCAGCAGCCCGGGGGGCCCTAGGAATGAGCAGTTCTTC.